A single sample gave rise to the 22 T cell receptor beta chains below, sequenced in a study of beta chain features in type 1 diabetes. Sequenced material consisted of expressed TCRB transcripts (all of the isolated RNA was reverse transcribed). Repertoires were generated with immunoSEQ multiplex PCR, while TCRdb's copy carries only in-frame clones and drops some. This sample yields about 710,000 clones, of which over 11% are seen a single time; just under 0.04% belongs to the top ten. Their specific antigens are unknown. Study-level results: Among patients with Type 1 diabetes, TCRB CDR3s were moderately but significantly shorter in every one of the four CD4+ subsets.

The sequencing input was naive CD4+ T cells from blood. Every receptor here comes from a young man with type 1 diabetes.

The chain uses TRBV30 and TRBJ2-1; 12 bases align to TRBD2. The germline gives CDR1 GTSNPN, CDR2 SVGIG (reference sequence). The V segment lost 5 bases and the J segment 7 bases; nucleotides outside the gene matches: 9. The CDR3 totals 15 residues. For the CDR3, the DNA is TGTGCCTGGCGCCTCTTTGGGACTAGCGGGAATGAGCAGTTCTTC. Amino acids: CAWRLFGTSGNEQFF.

The table lists this clone with a few counts. The chain recombines TRBV28 with TRBJ1-2, with a weak D call TRBD1 (6 bases). This CDR3 contains 13 residues. Germline lookup yields CDR1 MDHEN and CDR2 SYDVKM. The V end lost 3 bases, the J end lost 4 bases, and 9 bases lay between the germline ends. The CDR3 bases are TGTGCCAGCAGTTTGGGGGGCATCTATGGCTACACCTTC. It translates to CASSLGGIYGYTF.

This clone has more than one count but fewer than ten. Within the sample, other DNA sequences also encode this same CDR3. The V and J genes are TRBV29-1 and TRBJ1-2; no clear D gene. Trimming removed 3 bases from V and 3 bases from J, with 5 bases in between. In germline, CDR1 is SQVTM, CDR2 ANQGSEA. CDR3 length: 11 residues. Here the CDR3 reads CSVDRDYGYTF. As DNA, the CDR3 is TGCAGCGTTGACAGAGACTATGGCTACACCTTC.

J is TRBJ2-1 and V is TRBV19; a possible D gene is TRBD2 (6 bases). This CDR3 contains 17 residues. The germline V gene has CDR1 LNHDA and CDR2 SQIVND (reference sequence). Trimming shortened V by 4 bases and J by 7 bases, and 23 bases separated the two germline ends. The chain's CDR3 is CASSTPYGGKRGNEQFF. CDR3 DNA sequence: TGTGCCAGTAGTACCCCCTATGGGGGGAAACGTGGGAATGAGCAGTTCTTC. The variable domain in full, with the rest retrieved from reference TRBV19 and TRBJ2-1, is DGGITQSPKYLFRKEGQNVTLSCEQNLNHDAMYWYRQDPGQGLRLIYYSQIVNDFQKGDIAEGYSVSREKKESFPLTVTSAQKNPTAFYLCASSTPYGGKRGNEQFFGPGTRLTVL.

V is TRBV11-2 and J is TRBJ2-5; 7 bases align to TRBD1. Germline V gene data show CDR1 as SGHAT and CDR2 as FQNNGV. V gave up 3 bases and J gave up 2 bases; unmatched junction bases: 3. The CDR3 has 14 residues. The CDR3 DNA sequence: TGTGCCAGCAGCTTCACAGGGGTACAAGAGACCCAGTACTTC. This encodes CASSFTGVQETQYF.

The V and J genes are TRBV7-3 and TRBJ2-3; D not resolved. The CDR3 runs to 16 residues. Looked up from germline, CDR1 is SGHTA and CDR2 is FQGTGA. With 4 bases removed from V and 2 bases from J, the gap between germline ends came to 16 bases. Here the CDR3 DNA reads TGTGCCAGCAGCTCAGTAGGGCGATCTTCCACAGATACGCAGTATTTT. Translation gives CASSSVGRSSTDTQYF.

In this sample, this clone turned up once. The chain joins TRBV7-9 to TRBJ1-2; 9 nucleotides match TRBD1. The germline V gene encodes CDR1 SEHNR and CDR2 FQNEAQ (reference sequence). CDR3 size: 10 residues. As DNA, the CDR3 is TGTGCGACAGGGGGGTATGGCTACACCTTC. This gives the protein CATGGYGYTF.

This clone appeared once. J is TRBJ1-1 and V is TRBV9; D is ambiguous. V was clipped by 2 bases and J by 2 bases, with 7 bases between them. The CDR3 is 13 residues long. CDR1 SGDLS and CDR2 YYNGEE come from the germline V gene. CDR3 loop: CASSVGINTEAFF. As DNA, the CDR3 is TGTGCCAGCAGCGTCGGGATTAACACTGAAGCTTTCTTT.

The chain uses TRBV6-6 and TRBJ2-7; 9 bases are shared with TRBD2. The CDR3 has 13 amino acids. Per the germline V gene, CDR1 is MNHNY and CDR2 is SVGAGI (reference sequence). V lost 7 bases to trimming and J lost 3 bases; unmatched junction nucleotides: 4. CDR3 bases: TGTGCCAGCAACCTAGCGGGATTCTACGAGCAGTACTTC. This encodes CASNLAGFYEQYF.

The V call is TRBV5-1, the J call TRBJ2-2; D is ambiguous. The CDR3 has 13 amino acids. Germline-derived CDR1 and CDR2 are SGHRS and YFSETQ. Trimming cost V 1 base and J 6 bases, with 7 bases left between them. The CDR3 here is CASSLRVSGELFF. The CDR3 DNA sequence: TGCGCCAGCAGCTTGAGGGTTTCCGGGGAGCTGTTTTTT. Drawing the rest from reference TRBV5-1 and TRBJ2-2, the complete variable domain is KAGVTQTPRYLIKTRGQQVTLSCSPISGHRSVSWYQQTPGQGLQFLFEYFSETQRNKGNFPGRFSGRQFSNSRSEMNVSTLELGDSALYLCASSLRVSGELFFGEGSRLTVL.

In this sample, this clone turned up a few times. This sequence joins TRBV5-8 and TRBJ2-3; no clear D gene. Per the germline V gene, CDR1 is SGHTS and CDR2 is YDEGEE. CDR3 length: 13 amino acids. The V end was cut by 4 bases, the J end by 3 bases, with 9 bases between. The CDR3 DNA reads TGTGCCAGCAGCCAGCAAGGGACAGATACGCAGTATTTT. Its protein product is CASSQQGTDTQYF.

This clone was detected only a few times. The V gene is TRBV10-3, the J gene TRBJ1-5; D unclear. The CDR3 is 16 residues long. CDR1 is ENHRY, CDR2 SYGVKD, per germline. V gave up 0 bases and J gave up 4 bases, with 13 bases separating them. The DNA for the CDR3 is TGTGCCATCAGTGAGTCAGGGAGGGCGGGGAATCAGCCCCAGCATTTT. It specifies CAISESGRAGNQPQHF.

This sequence joins TRBV14 and TRBJ2-1; maybe TRBD2 (5 bases). Germline CDR1 and CDR2: SGHDN and FVKESK. This CDR3 has 15 amino acids. Trimming pared 4 bases from V and 2 bases from J, leaving 12 bases between. CDR3 residues: CASSRESGAYNEQFF. The CDR3 DNA follows: TGTGCCAGCAGCCGGGAGTCCGGGGCCTACAATGAGCAGTTCTTC.

The rearrangement uses TRBV20-1 and TRBJ2-7, with a possible D match to TRBD2 (5 bases). The CDR3 covers 10 residues. V was cut by 2 bases and J by 11 bases, with 10 bases left in between. The germline V gene has CDR1 DFQATT and CDR2 SNEGSKA (reference sequence). Here the CDR3 DNA reads TGCAGTGCTAGATGGGAGCACGAGTACTTC. It codes for CSARWEHEYF.

V and J are TRBV5-1 and TRBJ1-4, with a possible D match to TRBD1 (6 bases). The germline gives CDR1 SGHRS, CDR2 YFSETQ. Trimming removed 0 bases at V and 7 bases at J, with 13 bases between. The CDR3 runs to 15 residues. The CDR3 bases are TGCGCCAGCAGCTTGGCCGGGACCAGGGGTGAAAAACTGTTTTTT. It yields the protein CASSLAGTRGEKLFF.

This clone was observed a few times. J is TRBJ2-1 and V is TRBV7-2, with D unclear. V was cut by 0 bases and J by 3 bases, with 3 bases left in between. The length of the CDR3 is 13 residues. The germline gives CDR1 SGHTA, CDR2 FQGNSA. CDR3 in DNA: TGTGCCAGCAGCTTAGCGGACTACAATGAGCAGTTCTTC. It translates to CASSLADYNEQFF.

The chain has TRBV9 and TRBJ2-7; D perhaps matches TRBD1 (6 bases). The germline V gene has CDR1 SGDLS and CDR2 YYNGEE. The CDR3 has 14 residues. The V and J ends lost 3 bases and 0 bases respectively, with 10 bases between them. The CDR3 region has the DNA TGTGCCAGCAGCGGCAGGGGATACTCCTACGAGCAGTACTTC. As protein: CASSGRGYSYEQYF.

This clone has just a few counts. This rearrangement joins TRBV5-1 to TRBJ2-1; TRBD2 might be the D (7 bases). In germline, CDR1 is SGHRS, CDR2 YFSETQ. This CDR3 region has 15 residues. Trimming pared 1 base from V and 4 bases from J, leaving 12 bases between. The CDR3: CASSLRGARYNEQFF. The CDR3 DNA is TGCGCCAGCAGCTTGCGGGGGGCGAGGTACAATGAGCAGTTCTTC.

This rearrangement joins TRBV2 to TRBJ1-5, with 7 bases lining up with TRBD1. CDR3 length: 13 residues. With V trimmed by 7 bases and J by 2 bases, 2 bases remained unmatched. From germline, CDR1 is SNHLY and CDR2 FYNNEI. This CDR3 reads CASTGQGNQPQHF. The CDR3 DNA follows: TGTGCCAGCACCGGACAGGGCAATCAGCCCCAGCATTTT. The whole variable domain, filled in from reference TRBV2 and TRBJ1-5, reads EPEVTQTPSHQVTQMGQEVILRCVPISNHLYFYWYRQILGQKVEFLVSFYNNEISEKSEIFDDQFSVERPDGSNFTLKIRSTKLEDSAMYFCASTGQGNQPQHFGDGTRLSIL.

This clone was counted between two and nine times. V gene TRBV15 combines with J gene TRBJ1-2; D gene uncertain. Germline CDR1 reads LNHNV; CDR2 reads YYDKDF (reference sequence). Trimming removed 3 bases at V and 5 bases at J, with 16 bases between. The CDR3 has 15 residues. The CDR3: CATSSHTTPTYGYTF. The CDR3 DNA reads as TGTGCCACCAGCAGCCATACCACCCCTACTTATGGCTACACCTTC.

The CDR3 bases are TGCAGCGTTGAGATAGGGGGGGAGACCCAGTACTTC. The encoded protein is CSVEIGGETQYF. The chain carries TRBV29-1 and TRBJ2-5; D possibly matches TRBD1 or TRBD2 (6 bases each). This CDR3 spans 12 amino acids. The germline CDR1 and CDR2 sequences are SQVTM and ANQGSEA. The V and J ends lost 3 bases and 5 bases respectively, with 10 bases between them.

This chain joins TRBV5-1 and TRBJ2-2; possibly TRBD2 for D (6 bases). Germline-derived CDR1 and CDR2 are SGHRS and YFSETQ. This CDR3 comprises 14 residues. The germline V and J ends were trimmed by 2 bases and 4 bases, with 9 bases remaining between them. The CDR3 loop reads CASSLGGATGELFF. The CDR3 nucleotides read TGCGCCAGCAGCTTAGGAGGGGCCACCGGGGAGCTGTTTTTT.